The 4 T cell receptor beta chains below were found in one sample sequenced in a study of CD8 T cells in ankylosing spondylitis. TCRdb re-called the 5' RACE reads through MiXCR, storing one row per CDR3 protein. The sample lists approximately 550,000 distinct CDR3 sequences; approximately 12% were seen once. Their cognate antigens are unknown. Study-wide findings and caveats: What appeared characteristic of ankylosing spondylitis blood was a TCR beta motif of several highly homologous variants.

Sequenced sample: blood, either unsorted or a sorted T cell fraction (not recorded which). The receptor set was obtained from a male donor with ankylosing spondylitis.

The rearrangement uses TRBV5-6 and TRBJ1-4, with TRBD1 matching 7 bases. The CDR3 runs to 15 residues. Germline values: CDR1 SGHDT, CDR2 YYEEEE. J gave up 1 base and V 3 bases, and 3 bases lay outside the gene matches. Written as DNA, the CDR3 is TGTGCCAGCAGCTACCGGACAGGAACTAATGAAAAACTGTTTTTT. Residues: CASSYRTGTNEKLFF.

This clonotype was recorded at least ten times. V usage is TRBV7-9 and J usage is TRBJ2-3, with 8 bases fitting TRBD1. The CDR3 contains 15 residues. V was pared by 4 bases and J by 2 bases, with 5 bases of the junction left unmatched. Germline-derived CDR1 and CDR2 are SEHNR and FQNEAQ (reference sequence). The CDR3 sequence is CASSSLGQATDTQYF. The CDR3 coding sequence is TGTGCCAGCAGCTCGTTGGGACAGGCCACAGATACGCAGTATTTT. Full variable domain (missing parts from reference TRBV7-9 and TRBJ2-3): DTGVSQNPRHKITKRGQNVTFRCDPISEHNRLYWYRQTLGQGPEFLTYFQNEAQLEKSRLLSDRFSAERPKGSFSTLEIQRTEQGDSAMYLCASSSLGQATDTQYFGPGTRLTVL.

CDR3 sequence: CSVLSGAGANVLTF. CDR3 coding DNA: TGCAGCGTTCTGAGCGGAGCTGGGGCCAACGTCCTGACTTTC. The chain joins TRBV29-1 to TRBJ2-6; D is perhaps TRBD2 (5 bases). This CDR3 spans 14 amino acids. CDR1 and CDR2 (germline): SQVTM, ANQGSEA. The V gene lost 5 bases and the J gene lost 2 bases, with 10 bases spanning the gap.

This chain's CDR3 is CASSWPGTAYQETQYF. The CDR3, as DNA: TGTGCCAGCAGCTGGCCCGGGACAGCCTACCAAGAGACCCAGTACTTC. The V gene is TRBV7-9, the J gene TRBJ2-5; 7 positions agree with TRBD1. With 4 bases clipped from V and 0 bases from J, the junction kept 8 bases outside the gene matches. The CDR3 contains 16 residues. Germline V gene data show CDR1 as SEHNR and CDR2 as FQNEAQ (reference sequence).